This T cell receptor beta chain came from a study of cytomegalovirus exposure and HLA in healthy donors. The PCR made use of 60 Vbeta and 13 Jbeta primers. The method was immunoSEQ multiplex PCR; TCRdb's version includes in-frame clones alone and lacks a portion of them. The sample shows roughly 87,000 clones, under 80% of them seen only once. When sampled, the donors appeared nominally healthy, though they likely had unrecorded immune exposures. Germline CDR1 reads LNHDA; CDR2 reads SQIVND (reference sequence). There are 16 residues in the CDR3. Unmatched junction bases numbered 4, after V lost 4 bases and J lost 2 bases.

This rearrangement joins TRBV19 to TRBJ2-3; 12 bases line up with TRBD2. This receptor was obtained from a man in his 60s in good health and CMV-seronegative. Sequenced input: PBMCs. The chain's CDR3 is CASSSWTSGDTDTQYF. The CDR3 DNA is TGTGCCAGTAGTAGCTGGACTAGCGGGGACACAGATACGCAGTATTTT.